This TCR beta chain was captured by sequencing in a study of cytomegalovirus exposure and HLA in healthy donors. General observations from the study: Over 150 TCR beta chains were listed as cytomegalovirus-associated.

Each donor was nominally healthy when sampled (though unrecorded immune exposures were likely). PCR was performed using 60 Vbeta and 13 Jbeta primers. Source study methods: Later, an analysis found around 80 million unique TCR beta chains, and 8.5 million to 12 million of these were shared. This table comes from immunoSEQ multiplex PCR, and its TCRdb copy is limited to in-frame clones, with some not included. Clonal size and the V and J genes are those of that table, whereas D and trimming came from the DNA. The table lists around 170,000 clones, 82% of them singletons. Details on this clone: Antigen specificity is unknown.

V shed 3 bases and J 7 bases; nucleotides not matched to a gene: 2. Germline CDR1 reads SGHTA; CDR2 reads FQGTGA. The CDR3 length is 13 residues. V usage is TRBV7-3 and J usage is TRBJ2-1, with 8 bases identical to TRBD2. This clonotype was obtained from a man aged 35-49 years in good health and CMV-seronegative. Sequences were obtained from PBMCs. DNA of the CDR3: TGTGCCAGCAGCTTGCGGGGGGTTAATGAGCAGTTCTTC. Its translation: CASSLRGVNEQFF.